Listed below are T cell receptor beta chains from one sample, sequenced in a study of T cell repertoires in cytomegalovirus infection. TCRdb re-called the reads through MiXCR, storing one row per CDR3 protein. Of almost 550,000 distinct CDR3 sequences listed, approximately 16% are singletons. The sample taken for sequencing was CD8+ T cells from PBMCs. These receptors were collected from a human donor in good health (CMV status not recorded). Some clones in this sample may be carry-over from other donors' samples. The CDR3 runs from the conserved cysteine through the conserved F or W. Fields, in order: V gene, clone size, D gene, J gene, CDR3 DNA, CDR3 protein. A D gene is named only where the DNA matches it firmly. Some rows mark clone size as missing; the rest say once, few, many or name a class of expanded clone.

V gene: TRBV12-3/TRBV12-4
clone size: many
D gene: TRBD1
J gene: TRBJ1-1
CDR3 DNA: TGTGCCAGCAGCGTGGGACAGGGGTTGAGCACTGAAGCTTTCTTT
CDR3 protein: CASSVGQGLSTEAFF

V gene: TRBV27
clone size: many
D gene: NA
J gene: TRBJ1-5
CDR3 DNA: TGTGCCAGCCCTAATCAGCCCCAGCATTTT
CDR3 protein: CASPNQPQHF

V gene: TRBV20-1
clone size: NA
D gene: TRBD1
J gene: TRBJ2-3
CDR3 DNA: TGCAGTGCGGAGGACAGGCTATCCTACACAGATACGCAGTATTTT
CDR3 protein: CSAEDRLSYTDTQYF

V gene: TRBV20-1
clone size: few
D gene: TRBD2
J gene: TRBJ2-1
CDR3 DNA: TGCAGTGCGCAAGAAGGGACTATCTACAATGAGCAGTTCTTC
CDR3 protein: CSAQEGTIYNEQFF

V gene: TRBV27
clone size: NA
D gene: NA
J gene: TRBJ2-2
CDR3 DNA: TGTGCCAGCAGTTTACTCGGGCTGAACACCGGGGAGCTGTTTTTT
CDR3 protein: CASSLLGLNTGELFF

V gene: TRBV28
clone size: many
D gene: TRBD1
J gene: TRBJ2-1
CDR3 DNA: TGTGCCAGCCGGCCGGGACAGACCACCTACAATGAGCAGTTCTTC
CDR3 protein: CASRPGQTTYNEQFF

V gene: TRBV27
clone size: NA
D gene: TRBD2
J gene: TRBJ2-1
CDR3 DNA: TGTGCCAGCAATTTTAGGGGTGGACTAGCGGGACACAATGAGCAGTTCTTC
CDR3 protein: CASNFRGGLAGHNEQFF

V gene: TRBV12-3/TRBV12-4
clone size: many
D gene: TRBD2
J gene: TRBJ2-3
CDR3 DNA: TGTGCCAGCACCCCGGGAAGCGGGGGCCCAGATACGCAGTATTTT
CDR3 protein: CASTPGSGGPDTQYF

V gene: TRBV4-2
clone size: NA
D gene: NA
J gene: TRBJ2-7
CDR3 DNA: TGTGCCAGCAGCCAAGAACAGGGGGGGGACGAGCAGTACTTC
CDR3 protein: CASSQEQGGDEQYF

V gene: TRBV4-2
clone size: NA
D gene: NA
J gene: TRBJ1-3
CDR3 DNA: TGTGCCAGCAGCCCCACCCGGGGAAACACCATATATTTT
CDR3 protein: CASSPTRGNTIYF

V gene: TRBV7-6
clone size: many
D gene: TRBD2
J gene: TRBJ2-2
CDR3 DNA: TGTGCCAGCAGCGAACGGGCCGGCGGGAGCACCGGGGAGCTGTTTTTT
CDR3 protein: CASSERAGGSTGELFF

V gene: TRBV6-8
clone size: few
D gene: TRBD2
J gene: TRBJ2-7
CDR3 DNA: TGTGCCAGCTCTGGGTGGGAGGGTAGTGACGAGCAGTACTTC
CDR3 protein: CASSGWEGSDEQYF

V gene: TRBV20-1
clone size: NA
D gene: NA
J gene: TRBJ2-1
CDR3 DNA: TGCAGTGCTAGGGAGGGGAGGGGGCTTTACAATGAGCAGTTCTTC
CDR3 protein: CSAREGRGLYNEQFF

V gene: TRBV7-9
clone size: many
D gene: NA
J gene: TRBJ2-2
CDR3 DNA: TGTGCCAGCAGCTCGAGGTTGGGGACCGGGGAGCTGTTTTTT
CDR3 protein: CASSSRLGTGELFF

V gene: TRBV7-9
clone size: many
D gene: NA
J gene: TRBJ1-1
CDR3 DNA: TGTGCCAGCAGCCTGGGTGAAATAGTGAACACTGAAGCTTTCTTT
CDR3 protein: CASSLGEIVNTEAFF

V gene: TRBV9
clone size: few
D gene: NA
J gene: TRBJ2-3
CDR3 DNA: TGTGCCAGCAGCGTAGTAGCCGAGGGATATACGCAGTATTTT
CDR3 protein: CASSVVAEGYTQYF

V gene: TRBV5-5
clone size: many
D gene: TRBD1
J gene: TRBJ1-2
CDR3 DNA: TGTGCCAGCAGCTTGGAGGGACAGTCTAACTATGGCTACACCTTC
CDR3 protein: CASSLEGQSNYGYTF

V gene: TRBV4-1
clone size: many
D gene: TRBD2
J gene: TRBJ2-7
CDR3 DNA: TGCGCCAGCAGCCAAGATGGGGGACTAGCGGGGGGGACCGCGTACGAGCAGTACTTC
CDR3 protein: CASSQDGGLAGGTAYEQYF